Following are 7 T cell receptor beta chains from one sample sequenced in a study of CD8 T cells in ankylosing spondylitis. Via MiXCR, TCRdb re-called the 5' RACE reads, giving one row per CDR3 protein. The repertoire includes some 150,000 distinct CDR3 sequences, under 45% of them detected once, and roughly 15% sits in the top ten. The sequenced material came from synovial fluid, either unsorted or a sorted T cell fraction (not recorded which). The source is a male donor with ankylosing spondylitis.

The rearrangement joins TRBV7-9 to TRBJ2-7; TRBD2 might be the D (5 bases). CDR3 length: 14 amino acids. V dropped 1 base and J dropped 5 bases, with 12 bases sitting between them. Germline lookup yields CDR1 SEHNR and CDR2 FQNEAQ (reference sequence). CDR3 sequence reads: CASSLVRGIDEQYF. As DNA, the CDR3 is TGTGCCAGCAGCTTAGTCAGAGGGATCGACGAGCAGTACTTC. The whole variable domain, filled in from reference TRBV7-9 and TRBJ2-7, reads DTGVSQNPRHKITKRGQNVTFRCDPISEHNRLYWYRQTLGQGPEFLTYFQNEAQLEKSRLLSDRFSAERPKGSFSTLEIQRTEQGDSAMYLCASSLVRGIDEQYFGPGTRLTVT.

V gene TRBV12-3 or TRBV12-4 combines with J gene TRBJ2-2, with 7 bases fitting TRBD2. The V gene end was trimmed by 6 bases and the J gene end by 0 bases; junction bases not matched to a gene: 10. The CDR3 is 17 residues long. CDR3 protein: CASSREAGPANTGELFF. The CDR3 DNA sequence: TGTGCCAGCAGCCGGGAGGCGGGGCCCGCGAACACCGGGGAGCTGTTTTTT.

The V and J genes are TRBV28 and TRBJ2-1; 10 bases fit TRBD2. CDR3 length: 18 amino acids. J lost 8 bases, V lost 6 bases, and 19 bases had no gene match. Looked up from germline, CDR1 is MDHEN and CDR2 is SYDVKM. CDR3 sequence reads: CASSPLGLAGVLSYEQFF. DNA for the CDR3: TGTGCCAGCAGCCCCCTCGGGCTAGCGGGAGTTTTATCATATGAGCAGTTCTTC.

The chain joins TRBV28 to TRBJ2-3, with D hard to call. Germline V lookup: CDR1 MDHEN, CDR2 SYDVKM. The V end was cut by 6 bases, the J end by 2 bases, with 6 bases between. The CDR3 has 12 amino acids. The CDR3 sequence is CASRELTDTQYF. In DNA, the CDR3 is TGTGCCAGCAGGGAACTCACAGATACGCAGTATTTT.

A remark on this clonotype: Relative to the germline gene, one junction end is altered; a read error may explain this. This sequence joins TRBV7-7 and TRBJ2-5, with TRBD2 as a possible D gene (6 bases). This CDR3 has 14 residues. The V gene's germline CDR1 is SSHAT and CDR2 FNYEAQ (reference sequence). The CDR3 sequence: CASSPSSVQETQYF. The CDR3 DNA is TGTGCTAGCAGCCCATCTAGCGTACAAGAGACCCAGTACTTC.

V gene TRBV13 combines with J gene TRBJ2-2; perhaps D is TRBD1 or TRBD2 (6 bases each). The CDR3 covers 15 residues. CDR1 is PRHDT and CDR2 is FYEKMQ in the germline V gene (reference sequence). Trimming pared 4 bases from V and 4 bases from J, leaving 13 bases between. The chain's CDR3 is CASSWRGAGTGELFF. Written as DNA, the CDR3 is TGTGCCAGCAGCTGGAGGGGGGCAGGCACCGGGGAGCTGTTTTTT. Variable domain in full (rest from reference TRBV13 and TRBJ2-2): AAGVIQSPRHLIKEKRETATLKCYPIPRHDTVYWYQQGPGQDPQFLISFYEKMQSDKGSIPDRFSAQQFSDYHSELNMSSLELGDSALYFCASSWRGAGTGELFFGEGSRLTVL.

This clonotype was counted only a few times. V and J are TRBV10-3 and TRBJ2-6, with 8 bases fitting TRBD2. Trimming cost V 2 bases and J 12 bases; bases outside gene matches: 12. The CDR3 extends over 16 amino acids. CDR1 and CDR2 (germline): ENHRY, SYGVKD. CDR3 sequence reads: CAISESRGGSYGVLTF. The CDR3 DNA sequence: TGTGCCATCAGTGAGAGCCGGGGGGGTTCCTATGGCGTCCTGACTTTC.